The 26 T cell receptor beta chains given below trace back to one sample, sequenced in a study of CD8 T cells in Susac syndrome. Random-hexamer reverse transcription was applied to 0.5 to 1 ug RNA. MiXCR was run by TCRdb on the immunoSEQ multiplex PCR reads, yielding one entry per CDR3 protein. The table lists hundreds of thousands of distinct CDR3 sequences, around 85% of them singletons. Sequenced sample: CD8+ T cells from PBMCs. The source of these receptors is a human donor with multiple sclerosis.

The chain has TRBV30 and TRBJ2-3, with a tentative D call TRBD1 (6 bases). Per the germline V gene, CDR1 is GTSNPN and CDR2 is SVGIG (reference sequence). The CDR3 sequence is 15 residues long. Trimming stripped 2 bases from V and 5 bases from J, with 17 bases between. CDR3 coding DNA: TGTGCCTGGAGTCTGACAGGAGCCACAGGAGATACGCAGTATTTT. As protein: CAWSLTGATGDTQYF.

The V and J genes are TRBV6-1 and TRBJ2-5, with 11 bases identical to TRBD2. Germline loops: CDR1 MNHNS, CDR2 SASEGT. Trimming removed 6 bases from V and 4 bases from J; junction bases left unmatched: 13. The CDR3 covers 17 residues. CDR3 region: CASRAGLAVLEGETQYF. The CDR3 DNA sequence: TGTGCCAGCAGGGCGGGACTAGCGGTTCTGGAGGGAGAGACCCAGTACTTC.

In its sample, this clonotype was seen once. This chain connects TRBV4-1 to TRBJ1-2; 8 positions agree with TRBD1. The CDR3 covers 15 residues. Trimming cost V 4 bases and J 6 bases; bases outside gene matches: 10. Per germline, CDR1 MGHRA and CDR2 YSYEKL. The CDR3 loop is CASSPEGQGANGYTF. The DNA of the CDR3 is TGCGCCAGCAGCCCCGAAGGACAGGGAGCGAATGGCTACACCTTC.

This rearrangement joins TRBV7-2 to TRBJ2-6; tentatively, D is TRBD2 (5 bases). The V end lost 3 bases, the J end lost 12 bases, and 15 bases lay between the germline ends. Germline V gene sequence: CDR1 SGHTA, CDR2 FQGNSA. The CDR3 sequence is 14 residues long. CDR3 sequence: CASSLAFSAAVLTF. The CDR3 DNA sequence: TGTGCCAGCAGCTTGGCTTTTAGCGCCGCCGTCCTGACTTTC.

The genes are TRBV13 and TRBJ2-5; 10 bases map to TRBD2. The CDR3 is made up of 16 amino acids. Unmatched junction bases numbered 4, after V lost 1 base and J lost 2 bases. Germline CDR1 and CDR2: PRHDT and FYEKMQ (reference sequence). The CDR3 sequence is CASSLVTSGVQETQYF. The DNA of the CDR3 is TGTGCCAGCAGCTTAGTAACTAGCGGGGTTCAAGAGACCCAGTACTTC.

V gene TRBV7-6 combines with J gene TRBJ1-1, with TRBD1 as a possible D gene (6 bases). Germline V gene data show CDR1 as SGHVS and CDR2 as FNYEAQ. This CDR3 is built from 15 residues. The V and J ends lost 3 bases and 1 base respectively, with 12 bases between them. Here the CDR3 DNA reads TGTGCCAGCAGCTTTGGGCAGGGACAGAACACTGAAGCTTTCTTT. It specifies CASSFGQGQNTEAFF.

The V call is TRBV3-1, the J call TRBJ1-1; maybe TRBD1 (5 bases). The V gene's germline CDR1 is LGHDT and CDR2 YNNKEL (reference sequence). Trimming took off 0 bases at V and 3 bases at J, with 11 bases between the two ends. The CDR3 runs 15 residues. The CDR3 DNA follows: TGTGCCAGCAGCCAAGACGACAGATTACACACTGAAGCTTTCTTT. This gives the protein CASSQDDRLHTEAFF.

The CDR3 DNA reads TGTGCCATGGGAAGCGGGAACTACAATGAGCAGTTCTTC. Translation gives CAMGSGNYNEQFF. This chain uses TRBV10-3 with TRBJ2-1; TRBD2 aligns across 7 bases. The CDR3 has 13 residues. CDR1 and CDR2 (germline): ENHRY, SYGVKD. Losses at the gene ends were 9 bases for V and 3 bases for J; bases not matched to a gene: 5.

The rearrangement uses TRBV19 and TRBJ2-7; D may be TRBD1 (6 bases). The ends were cut back, 3 bases at V and 3 bases at J, with 12 bases in the middle. In germline, CDR1 is LNHDA, CDR2 SQIVND (reference sequence). There are 14 residues in the CDR3. The CDR3 sequence: CASSIIQGSYEQYF. CDR3 DNA: TGTGCCAGTAGTATCATTCAGGGGAGCTACGAGCAGTACTTC.

The V gene is TRBV4-1, the J gene TRBJ2-1, with TRBD2 as a possible D gene (5 bases). This CDR3 has 14 amino acids. Germline V lookup: CDR1 MGHRA, CDR2 YSYEKL. V gave up 4 bases and J gave up 7 bases, with 14 bases separating them. This chain's CDR3 is CASSPVRGLNEQFF. The CDR3 nucleotides are TGCGCCAGCAGCCCTGTTCGGGGTCTAAATGAGCAGTTCTTC.

V gene TRBV5-1 combines with J gene TRBJ1-1; the D is unclear. V lost 0 bases and J lost 3, with 9 bases in between. Germline V lookup: CDR1 SGHRS, CDR2 YFSETQ. This CDR3 has 14 amino acids. CDR3 nucleotides: TGCGCCAGCAGCTTGGCCAACGGGTACACTGAAGCTTTCTTT. Its protein product is CASSLANGYTEAFF. The full variable domain, in which reference TRBV5-1 and TRBJ1-1 provide the parts outside the CDR3, is KAGVTQTPRYLIKTRGQQVTLSCSPISGHRSVSWYQQTPGQGLQFLFEYFSETQRNKGNFPGRFSGRQFSNSRSEMNVSTLELGDSALYLCASSLANGYTEAFFGQGTRLTVV.

This clonotype was observed a single time. V is TRBV11-2 and J is TRBJ2-7, with TRBD2 identical over 8 bases. This CDR3 is 15 amino acids long. J lost 2 bases, V lost 5 bases, and 8 bases had no gene match. The V gene's germline CDR1 is SGHAT and CDR2 FQNNGV. This chain's CDR3 is CASSAPGLAPYEQYF. The CDR3 nucleotides are TGTGCCAGCAGCGCCCCCGGACTAGCCCCCTACGAGCAGTACTTC. Combining the CDR3 with reference TRBV11-2 and TRBJ2-7 gives the whole variable domain EAGVAQSPRYKIIEKRQSVAFWCNPISGHATLYWYQQILGQGPKLLIQFQNNGVVDDSQLPKDRFSAERLKGVDSTLKIQPAKLEDSAVYLCASSAPGLAPYEQYFGPGTRLTVT.

The genes are TRBV20-1 and TRBJ1-1; D is uncertain. Trimming took 5 bases from V and 4 from J, leaving 8 bases between them. The germline gives CDR1 DFQATT, CDR2 SNEGSKA (reference sequence). CDR3 length: 11 amino acids. DNA of the CDR3: TGCAGTGCTGGCAGCGGCACTGAAGCTTTCTTT. Translating it yields CSAGSGTEAFF.

This clonotype was recorded a few times. V usage is TRBV28 and J usage is TRBJ2-4; 8 nucleotides line up with TRBD1. Germline V gene sequence: CDR1 MDHEN, CDR2 SYDVKM. The ends lost 5 bases at V and 9 bases at J; junction bases unmatched: 9. The CDR3 spans 14 residues. The CDR3 here is CASSIQGAPSIQYF. In DNA, the CDR3 is TGTGCCAGCAGTATTCAGGGGGCCCCCTCCATTCAGTACTTC. The full variable domain, with the rest looked up from reference TRBV28 and TRBJ2-4, is DVKVTQSSRYLVKRTGEKVFLECVQDMDHENMFWYRQDPGLGLRLIYFSYDVKMKEKGDIPEGYSVSREKKERFSLILESASTNQTSMYLCASSIQGAPSIQYFGAGTRLSVL.

This clonotype turned up a few times. This CDR3 is CASRPPGGDEQYF. The CDR3 bases are TGTGCCAGTAGGCCCCCGGGGGGAGACGAGCAGTACTTC. The V call is TRBV19, the J call TRBJ2-7, with 7 positions matching TRBD2. V dropped 6 bases and J dropped 5; count of bases not matched to a gene: 7. The CDR3 is 13 residues long. Germline V gene sequence: CDR1 LNHDA, CDR2 SQIVND (reference sequence).

The chain is built from TRBV7-8 and TRBJ2-1; tentatively, D is TRBD2 (7 bases). CDR3 length equals 16 residues. V shed 1 base and J shed 4 bases, with 14 bases lying between them. Germline CDR1 is SGHVS and CDR2 is FQNEAQ. CDR3 amino acids: CASSLEGGGRYNEQFF. CDR3 sequence (DNA): TGTGCCAGCAGCTTAGAGGGGGGGGGACGGTACAATGAGCAGTTCTTC.

There are a few counts of this clonotype. This chain links TRBV27 with TRBJ2-2; TRBD1 is a possible D gene (5 bases). The germline V gene encodes CDR1 MNHEY and CDR2 SMNVEV (reference sequence). Trimming pared 5 bases from V and 7 bases from J, leaving 8 bases between. This CDR3 is 12 amino acids long. The CDR3 loop is CASSQGHGELFF. For the CDR3, the DNA is TGTGCCAGCAGTCAGGGCCACGGGGAGCTGTTTTTT.

The chain is built from TRBV5-1 and TRBJ1-1; D possibly corresponds to TRBD1 (6 bases). The ends were cut back, 7 bases at V and 0 bases at J, with 13 bases in the middle. This CDR3 has 14 residues. The germline CDR1 and CDR2 sequences are SGHRS and YFSETQ. CDR3 sequence reads: CASGEGGMNTEAFF. The CDR3 DNA is TGCGCCAGCGGCGAGGGGGGCATGAACACTGAAGCTTTCTTT.

This clonotype was counted between two and nine times. One end of the junction does not line up with germline, which may come from a read error. The J gene is TRBJ2-1, the V gene TRBV5-1; D remains ambiguous. CDR1 is SGHRS and CDR2 is YFSETQ in the germline V gene. The CDR3 loop spans 13 amino acids. CDR3 DNA: TGTGCCAGCAGCTTGGTAGGCGACAATGAGCAGTTCTTC. As protein: CASSLVGDNEQFF.

This chain connects TRBV6-4 to TRBJ2-1; TRBD2 aligns across 10 bases. The germline V gene has CDR1 MRHNA and CDR2 SNTAGT. This CDR3 spans 15 amino acids. V lost 2 bases and J lost 7; bases outside the gene matches: 5. DNA of the CDR3: TGTGCCAGCAGTGACAGTCTAGCGGGAGTGAATGAGCAGTTCTTC. Translation: CASSDSLAGVNEQFF.

The chain is built from TRBV11-2 and TRBJ2-3; maybe TRBD2 (5 bases). V lost 3 bases, J lost 4 bases, and 11 bases lay in between. Germline loops: CDR1 SGHAT, CDR2 FQNNGV. CDR3 length: 14 residues. CDR3 in DNA: TGTGCCAGCAGCTTGCCCGGGATTGCAGATACGCAGTATTTT. It encodes CASSLPGIADTQYF. Drawing the rest from reference TRBV11-2 and TRBJ2-3, the complete variable domain is EAGVAQSPRYKIIEKRQSVAFWCNPISGHATLYWYQQILGQGPKLLIQFQNNGVVDDSQLPKDRFSAERLKGVDSTLKIQPAKLEDSAVYLCASSLPGIADTQYFGPGTRLTVL.

J is TRBJ1-2 and V is TRBV20-1; TRBD1 matches 11 bases. CDR3 length: 13 residues. V dropped 5 bases and J dropped 6; count of bases not matched to a gene: 5. CDR1 and CDR2 (germline): DFQATT, SNEGSKA (reference sequence). The DNA of the CDR3 is TGCAGTGCTCCAGGACAGGGGGCGGATGGCTACACCTTC. This translates into CSAPGQGADGYTF.

V gene TRBV7-9 combines with J gene TRBJ2-7, with unresolved D. Germline-derived CDR1 and CDR2 are SEHNR and FQNEAQ (reference sequence). The CDR3 is 14 residues long. The V and J ends lost 5 bases and 1 base respectively, with 12 bases between them. The CDR3 is CASSPKHMSYEQYF. The CDR3 nucleotides read TGTGCCAGCAGCCCGAAACATATGTCCTACGAGCAGTACTTC.

The rearrangement uses TRBV9 and TRBJ2-1, with D unresolved. V lost 1 base and J 8 bases, leaving 10 bases between the germline ends. This CDR3 is built from 13 residues. Germline V gene data show CDR1 as SGDLS and CDR2 as YYNGEE. The CDR3 sequence: CASSVSLWDEQFF. In DNA form, the CDR3 reads TGTGCCAGCAGCGTATCCCTCTGGGATGAGCAGTTCTTC.

This chain links TRBV2 with TRBJ2-4, with TRBD2 identical over 7 bases. CDR3 size: 16 residues. V lost 4 bases and J lost 9; bases outside the gene matches: 15. CDR1 is SNHLY and CDR2 is FYNNEI in the germline V gene. The chain's CDR3 is CASSGKEREPLGIQYF. The CDR3 bases are TGTGCCAGCAGTGGGAAAGAGCGGGAACCCTTGGGCATTCAGTACTTC.

CDR3 in amino acids: CASSEWRVPNTEAFF. Here the CDR3 DNA reads TGTGCCAGCAGTGAATGGCGGGTGCCGAACACTGAAGCTTTCTTT. The rearrangement uses TRBV2 and TRBJ1-1; D uncertain. V lost 2 bases and J lost 1, with 11 bases in between. CDR1 is SNHLY, CDR2 FYNNEI, per germline. The CDR3 loop spans 15 amino acids.